The 20 T cell receptor beta chains below come from one sample, sequenced in a study of early T cells in non-severe SARS-CoV-2 infection (dated by TCRdb to the early 2020s). The method behind the library was 5' RACE. TCRdb lists the instrument as NextSeq 500. TCRdb redid the processing of the public reads, applying fastp at Q25 and MiXCR, and retained in-frame beta chains. Rows with one shared CDR3 protein collapse into an entry with the most common genes and DNA. In all, the sample holds about 42,000 distinct CDR3 sequences, and around 6.9% of those were seen once. Of the sample, under 5% falls within the top ten clones. Sequences were obtained from whole blood. Receptor source: an adult who was a healthcare worker with PCR-confirmed SARS-CoV-2 infection or an uninfected control (not recorded which).

The table lists this clonotype with a few counts. This chain links TRBV20-1 with TRBJ1-3, with D tentatively TRBD1 (6 bases). Germline assignment: CDR1 DFQATT and CDR2 SNEGSKA (reference sequence). The CDR3 contains 16 residues. Trimming shortened V by 3 bases and J by 0 bases, and 15 bases separated the two germline ends. The CDR3 coding sequence is TGCAGTGCTAGGACACCAGGGGTTCTCTCTGGAAACACCATATATTTT. It encodes CSARTPGVLSGNTIYF.

This clonotype was observed a handful of times. The V gene is TRBV5-1, the J gene TRBJ2-5; no definite D call. This CDR3 has 14 amino acids. Per germline, CDR1 SGHRS and CDR2 YFSETQ. V shed 0 bases and J shed 1 base, with 7 bases lying between them. CDR3 sequence (DNA): TGCGCCAGCAGCTTGGGTTGGGTCCAAGAGACCCAGTACTTC. The encoded protein is CASSLGWVQETQYF.

This clonotype turned up a few times. The chain has TRBV11-2 and TRBJ2-3; D ambiguous. Germline V lookup: CDR1 SGHAT, CDR2 FQNNGV. V lost 2 bases, J lost 1 base, and 16 bases lay in between. This CDR3 has 17 amino acids. This chain's CDR3 is CASSLRWRTSGTDTQYF. In DNA, the CDR3 is TGTGCCAGCAGCTTACGCTGGCGGACGTCCGGCACAGATACGCAGTATTTT. The full variable domain, with the rest looked up from reference TRBV11-2 and TRBJ2-3, is EAGVAQSPRYKIIEKRQSVAFWCNPISGHATLYWYQQILGQGPKLLIQFQNNGVVDDSQLPKDRFSAERLKGVDSTLKIQPAKLEDSAVYLCASSLRWRTSGTDTQYFGPGTRLTVL.

This clonotype was observed a handful of times. A read error may be the cause here, since a much bigger clone is one base away. V is TRBV7-2 and J is TRBJ2-2; the D gene is possibly TRBD2 (6 bases). Trimming took 5 bases from V and 3 from J, leaving 10 bases between them. Germline CDR1 is SGHTA and CDR2 is FQGNSA. This CDR3 is built from 14 residues. This CDR3 reads CASSHGGYTGELFF. DNA for the CDR3: TGTGCCAGCAGCCACGGGGGATACACCGGGGAGCTGTTTTTT.

This clonotype was counted only a few times. The chain has TRBV6-2 or TRBV6-3 and TRBJ2-4; D call uncertain. CDR1 and CDR2 (germline): MNHEY, SVGEGT. V was trimmed by 4 bases and J by 8 bases, leaving 6 bases between them. The CDR3 is made up of 11 amino acids. The CDR3 DNA reads as TGTGCCAGCAGTTTGGGGTACATTCAGTACTTC. Translation gives CASSLGYIQYF.

V and J are TRBV29-1 and TRBJ1-1; 7 bases map to TRBD1. The CDR3 sequence is 13 residues long. The germline V gene has CDR1 SQVTM and CDR2 ANQGSEA. V shed 7 bases and J 10 bases; nucleotides not matched to a gene: 15. CDR3 nucleotide sequence: TGCAGCGCGGGGGGACAGATGAGGTTGGGAGCTTTCTTT. This codes for CSAGGQMRLGAFF.

This clonotype was counted many times. Sequence at one end of the junction differs from germline and may be a read error. This chain links TRBV11-2 with TRBJ1-1, with D hard to call. This CDR3 spans 13 amino acids. Per the germline V gene, CDR1 is SGHAT and CDR2 is FQNNGV. The CDR3 DNA reads TGTGCCAGCAGGACCAATTTGAACACTGAAGTTTTCTTT. Its protein product is CASRTNLNTEVFF. The full variable domain, with the rest looked up from reference TRBV11-2 and TRBJ1-1, is EAGVAQSPRYKIIEKRQSVAFWCNPISGHATLYWYQQILGQGPKLLIQFQNNGVVDDSQLPKDRFSAERLKGVDSTLKIQPAKLEDSAVYLCASRTNLNTEVFFGQGTRLTVV.

This clonotype was counted at least ten times. The J gene is TRBJ1-1, the V gene TRBV7-7; 7 nucleotides align to TRBD1. Germline CDR1 SSHAT, CDR2 FNYEAQ (reference sequence). V gave up 5 bases and J gave up 5 bases; unmatched junction bases: 5. This CDR3 is built from 13 residues. In DNA, the CDR3 is TGTGCCAGCAGCCGGGACAGAGGTACTGAAGCTTTCTTT. This codes for CASSRDRGTEAFF.

This clonotype was observed at least ten times. DNA of the CDR3: TGCAGTGCTGCCGGGACTGCCTTCTACAATGAGCAGTTCTTC. Its protein product is CSAAGTAFYNEQFF. The chain recombines TRBV20-1 with TRBJ2-1; weak D call: TRBD2 (6 bases). The germline V gene encodes CDR1 DFQATT and CDR2 SNEGSKA (reference sequence). Trimming took off 5 bases at V and 3 bases at J, with 14 bases between the two ends. The CDR3 has 14 residues.

This clonotype was picked up many times. V gene TRBV19 combines with J gene TRBJ2-4; D is unresolved. The CDR3 runs 16 residues. Germline values: CDR1 LNHDA, CDR2 SQIVND (reference sequence). Trimming stripped 3 bases from V and 4 bases from J, with 16 bases between. CDR3 in DNA: TGTGCCAGTAGTATGATCGGAGCCGTCCTAAAAAACATTCAGTACTTC. Protein product: CASSMIGAVLKNIQYF.

Here the CDR3 DNA reads TGCGCCAGCAGCCAAGCTTGGGGCGCCGGGGAGCTGTTTTTT. Translating it yields CASSQAWGAGELFF. The rearrangement joins TRBV4-3 to TRBJ2-2; D is perhaps TRBD1 (5 bases). The CDR3 sequence is 14 residues long. The germline CDR1 and CDR2 sequences are LGHNA and YSLEER. Trimming shortened V by 1 base and J by 6 bases, and 9 bases separated the two germline ends.

This clonotype was seen at least ten times. The chain has TRBV3-1 and TRBJ2-1, with 7 bases matching TRBD1. Unmatched junction bases numbered 8, after V lost 3 bases and J lost 6 bases. Germline V CDR1 and CDR2: LGHDT, YNNKEL (reference sequence). This CDR3 region has 15 residues. DNA of the CDR3: TGTGCCAGCAGCCAGCCCACAGGGGTGTCCAATGAGCAGTTCTTC. Protein: CASSQPTGVSNEQFF.

This clonotype has a single count. The chain uses TRBV10-3 and TRBJ2-5; 8 bases agree with TRBD1. The V gene end was trimmed by 8 bases and the J gene end by 5 bases; junction bases not matched to a gene: 4. The CDR3 is 12 residues long. Germline V gives CDR1 ENHRY, CDR2 SYGVKD. CDR3 nucleotide sequence: TGTGCCATCTCAGGACAGGGTGAGACCCAGTACTTC. This codes for CAISGQGETQYF.

With respect to this clonotype: Since a much larger clone is just one base distant, this may be a read error. The chain couples TRBV28 to TRBJ1-2; perhaps TRBD1 as D (5 bases). Germline values: CDR1 MDHEN, CDR2 SYDVKM. This CDR3 comprises 15 residues. DNA of the CDR3: TGTACCAGCGCCCCCCAGGGCCGAACTAACTATGGCTACACCTTC. Residues: CTSAPQGRTNYGYTF.

The chain carries TRBV5-5 and TRBJ2-7; TRBD1 aligns across 8 bases. Losses at the gene ends were 5 bases for V and 5 bases for J; bases not matched to a gene: 6. Germline V gene sequence: CDR1 SGHKS, CDR2 YYEKEE (reference sequence). This CDR3 contains 13 residues. CDR3 DNA: TGTGCCAGCAGATCGACAGGGGTCGACGAGCAGTACTTC. Protein: CASRSTGVDEQYF.

V usage is TRBV2 and J usage is TRBJ1-3; 10 bases agree with TRBD1. This CDR3 has 14 residues. V dropped 0 bases and J dropped 7; count of bases not matched to a gene: 0. The V gene's germline CDR1 is SNHLY and CDR2 FYNNEI. CDR3 DNA sequence: TGTGCCAGCAGTGAAGCGGGACAGGGGAACACCATATATTTT. Translation gives CASSEAGQGNTIYF. Together with reference TRBV2 and TRBJ1-3, the CDR3 gives the full variable domain: EPEVTQTPSHQVTQMGQEVILRCVPISNHLYFYWYRQILGQKVEFLVSFYNNEISEKSEIFDDQFSVERPDGSNFTLKIRSTKLEDSAMYFCASSEAGQGNTIYFGEGSWLTVV.

This clonotype was detected only a few times. The J gene is TRBJ2-1, the V gene TRBV13; D is uncertain. This CDR3 has 14 residues. Germline-derived CDR1 and CDR2 are PRHDT and FYEKMQ (reference sequence). V lost 7 bases, J lost 3 bases, and 13 bases lay in between. CDR3 coding DNA: TGTGCCAGCACCCAAGGGTACGGCTACAATGAGCAGTTCTTC. Protein product: CASTQGYGYNEQFF.

Only a few counts were recorded for this clonotype. At one end, the junction sequence differs from germline, possibly due to a read error. The chain links TRBV6-6 to TRBJ2-6; D unclear. The CDR3 extends over 15 amino acids. The germline CDR1 and CDR2 sequences are MNHNY and SVGAGI (reference sequence). The chain's CDR3 is CASSYVGAGANVLTF. CDR3 nucleotide sequence: TGTGCCAGCAGTTACGTGGGTGCTGGAGCCAACGTCCTGACTTTC.

This clonotype appeared a few times. The chain carries TRBV12-5 and TRBJ2-5; TRBD2 aligns across 8 bases. CDR3 length: 16 amino acids. The junction had 12 bases not matched to a gene; V was cut back by 4 bases and J by 5 bases. The germline V gene has CDR1 LGHNT and CDR2 FRNRAP. CDR3 sequence reads: CASGSPRGGVAETQYF. In DNA, the CDR3 is TGTGCTAGTGGTTCCCCCCGGGGGGGTGTAGCGGAGACCCAGTACTTC.

The CDR3 DNA follows: TGCGCCAGCAGCTTAGCGGGGGGCCGAACCGCGAACACCGGGGAGCTGTTTTTT. Its protein is CASSLAGGRTANTGELFF. This chain uses TRBV5-1 with TRBJ2-2, with TRBD2 matching over 9 bases. CDR3 length: 18 residues. The trim removed 2 bases at V and 0 bases at J, leaving 8 bases unmatched. Germline V gene data show CDR1 as SGHRS and CDR2 as YFSETQ.